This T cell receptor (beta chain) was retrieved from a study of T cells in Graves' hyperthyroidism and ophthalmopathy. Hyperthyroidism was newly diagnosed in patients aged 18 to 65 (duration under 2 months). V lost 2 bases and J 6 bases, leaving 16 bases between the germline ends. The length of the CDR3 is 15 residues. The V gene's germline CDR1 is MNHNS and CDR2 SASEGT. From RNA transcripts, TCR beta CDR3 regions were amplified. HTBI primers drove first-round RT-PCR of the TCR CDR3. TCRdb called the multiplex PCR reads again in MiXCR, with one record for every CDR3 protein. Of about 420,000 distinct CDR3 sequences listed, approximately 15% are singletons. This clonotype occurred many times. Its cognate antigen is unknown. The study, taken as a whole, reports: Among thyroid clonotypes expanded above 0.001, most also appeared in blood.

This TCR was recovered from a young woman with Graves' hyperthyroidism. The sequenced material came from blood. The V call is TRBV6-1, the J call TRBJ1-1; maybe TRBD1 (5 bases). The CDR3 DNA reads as TGTGCCAGCAGTGAATCGGGGGTGGTATTCCCTGAAGCTTTCTTT. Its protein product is CASSESGVVFPEAFF.